This T cell receptor (beta chain) was observed in a study of blood T cell repertoires in COVID-19. Study summary: Nucleic acid was either cDNA or gDNA, and it came from T cells, B-cell-depleted T cells, or PBMCs.

The data were produced by immunoSEQ multiplex PCR, yet TCRdb's version contains in-frame clones alone and is incomplete. The data show 150,000 to 200,000 clones, roughly 85% seen once. The CDR3 is made up of 14 amino acids. Germline V gene lookup returns CDR1 MGHRA and CDR2 YSYEKL. V lost 8 bases to trimming and J lost 7 bases; unmatched junction nucleotides: 5. The origin of this receptor is a woman aged 65 to 85 in a cohort exposed to, infected with or recovered from COVID-19 (not recorded which). Sequenced sample: PBMCs or T cells enriched from blood (not recorded which). The rearrangement links TRBV4-1 to TRBJ2-1; 13 bases align to TRBD2. CDR3 sequence (DNA): TGCGCCAGCGGTACTAGCGGGGGGGGAAATGAGCAGTTCTTC. It encodes CASGTSGGGNEQFF.